The 22 T cell receptor beta chains below come from one sample, sequenced in a study of STAT3 mutations in large granular lymphocyte leukemia. Findings of the study overall: At least one immunodominant TCR beta clonotype appeared in every T-cell large granular lymphocyte leukemia patient.

No antigens are known for them. Clones were sequenced by immunoSEQ multiplex PCR, and TCRdb holds only the in-frame ones, with some missing. The repertoire consists of roughly 40,000 clones, with around nine tenths occurring once and the leading ten covering about 0.46%. The sample comprised PBMCs. These receptors came from a human donor with T large granular lymphocyte leukemia. Some clones in this sample may be carry-over from other donors' samples.

The V gene is TRBV5-4, the J gene TRBJ2-3, with 13 positions matching TRBD2. CDR1 is SGHNT, CDR2 YYREEE, per germline (reference sequence). The CDR3 covers 16 residues. With V trimmed by 6 bases and J by 5 bases, 9 bases remained unmatched. CDR3 amino acids: CASTLAGGPGRDTQYF. The CDR3 DNA is TGTGCCAGCACACTAGCGGGGGGGCCCGGCAGAGATACGCAGTATTTT.

The chain couples TRBV5-4 to TRBJ2-1; TRBD2 is a possible D gene (6 bases). This CDR3 has 15 residues. Per germline, CDR1 SGHNT and CDR2 YYREEE (reference sequence). The V end was cut by 2 bases, the J end by 2 bases, with 11 bases between. CDR3 DNA sequence: TGTGCCAGCAGCTTAGAGGGGAGGACCTACAATGAGCAGTTCTTC. As protein: CASSLEGRTYNEQFF.

The sample holds a few counts of this clone. The chain couples TRBV28 to TRBJ2-7, with D unresolved. This CDR3 contains 13 residues. Trimming shortened V by 9 bases and J by 1 base, and 13 bases separated the two germline ends. In germline, CDR1 is MDHEN, CDR2 SYDVKM. The CDR3 nucleotides read TGTGCCAGTGAGGCAGCAGTTTCCTACGAGCAGTACTTC. This translates into CASEAAVSYEQYF.

This chain links TRBV14 with TRBJ1-1; D may be TRBD1 (5 bases). CDR1 is SGHDN and CDR2 is FVKESK in the germline V gene. The CDR3 has 13 amino acids. V was pared by 1 base and J by 5 bases, with 8 bases between. CDR3 in amino acids: CASSQVRGTEAFF. The CDR3 DNA is TGTGCCAGCAGCCAAGTTCGGGGGACTGAAGCTTTCTTT.

The gene calls are TRBV15 and TRBJ2-6; tentatively, D is TRBD1 or TRBD2 (5 bases each). The CDR3 runs 18 residues. Trimming removed 2 bases at V and 1 base at J, with 15 bases between. Germline V lookup: CDR1 LNHNV, CDR2 YYDKDF (reference sequence). The CDR3 DNA reads as TGTGCCACCAGCAGACCCCCGGGACCGAGATCTGGGGCCAACGTCCTGACTTTC. It codes for CATSRPPGPRSGANVLTF.

V and J are TRBV19 and TRBJ1-3; D may be TRBD1 (6 bases). This CDR3 spans 14 amino acids. Trimming took 5 bases from V and 6 from J, leaving 14 bases between them. Germline CDR1 is LNHDA and CDR2 is SQIVND (reference sequence). The CDR3 DNA sequence: TGTGCCAGTAGTCGACACAGGGAAGAAAACACCATATATTTT. This sequence encodes CASSRHREENTIYF.

V usage is TRBV5-1 and J usage is TRBJ2-1; 7 positions agree with TRBD2. V trimming: 0 bases; J trimming: 8 bases; junction bases outside the gene matches: 8. Germline CDR1 and CDR2: SGHRS and YFSETQ. This CDR3 comprises 15 residues. CDR3 amino acids: CASSLGLADNDEQFF. For the CDR3, the DNA is TGCGCCAGCAGCTTGGGACTAGCTGATAACGATGAGCAGTTCTTC.

The chain is built from TRBV4-2 and TRBJ2-1; D may correspond to TRBD1 or TRBD2 (5 bases each). Trimming stripped 2 bases from V and 7 bases from J, with 15 bases between. Germline values: CDR1 LGHNA, CDR2 YNFKEQ. The CDR3 is made up of 15 amino acids. The CDR3 coding sequence is TGTGCCAGCAGCCAACGTGGCCTCGGGGCGAATGAGCAGTTCTTC. This translates into CASSQRGLGANEQFF.

This clone has only a few counts. The chain uses TRBV9 and TRBJ1-2; no clear D. There are 13 residues in the CDR3. The germline gives CDR1 SGDLS, CDR2 YYNGEE. V was shortened by 3 bases and J by 6 bases, with 12 bases between the two germline ends. The CDR3 is CASSGLHRDGYTF. As DNA, the CDR3 is TGTGCCAGCAGCGGACTACACCGGGATGGCTACACCTTC. Full variable domain (rest looked up from reference TRBV9 and TRBJ1-2): DSGVTQTPKHLITATGQRVTLRCSPRSGDLSVYWYQQSLDQGLQFLIQYYNGEERAKGNILERFSAQQFPDLHSELNLSSLELGDSALYFCASSGLHRDGYTFGSGTRLTVV.

The J gene is TRBJ2-1, the V gene TRBV5-1, with D possibly being TRBD1 or TRBD2 (5 bases each). The CDR3 is 15 amino acids. Germline V CDR1 and CDR2: SGHRS, YFSETQ. V was pared by 1 base and J by 9 bases, with 17 bases between. The CDR3 DNA reads TGCGCCAGCAGCTTGCCCGGGACCTTCGGGTCTGAGCAGTTCTTC. Its translation: CASSLPGTFGSEQFF.

The rearrangement uses TRBV1 and TRBJ2-1. TRBV1 is designated a pseudogene. The CDR3 is 10 residues long. The CDR3 here is CTSSLPEQFF. The CDR3 region has the DNA TGCACCAGCAGCCTGCCGGAGCAGTTCTTC.

CDR3 in amino acids: CASRSGFQETQYF. The CDR3 DNA is TGCGCCAGCAGGTCAGGGTTCCAAGAGACCCAGTACTTC. The chain has TRBV5-1 and TRBJ2-5; D possibly corresponds to TRBD1 (5 bases). Germline lookup yields CDR1 SGHRS and CDR2 YFSETQ. Trimming cost V 5 bases and J 1 base, with 9 bases left between them. This CDR3 comprises 13 residues.

This clone was observed a single time. This chain uses TRBV6-4 with TRBJ2-3, with a possible D match to TRBD2 (6 bases). V was clipped by 8 bases and J by 2 bases, with 14 bases between them. This CDR3 contains 14 residues. CDR1 MRHNA and CDR2 SNTAGT come from the germline V gene. The CDR3 sequence is CASARGSDTDTQYF. Written as DNA, the CDR3 is TGTGCCAGCGCACGGGGGAGCGACACAGATACGCAGTATTTT.

The chain combines TRBV4-3 with TRBJ2-1; D perhaps matches TRBD2 (6 bases). In germline, CDR1 is LGHNA, CDR2 YSLEER. The CDR3 is 17 amino acids. Trimming took 5 bases from V and 0 from J, leaving 17 bases between them. Written as DNA, the CDR3 is TGCGCCAGCAGCAAAGGGACTCCCGCAAGCTCCTACAATGAGCAGTTCTTC. Its translation: CASSKGTPASSYNEQFF.

The genes are TRBV11-2 and TRBJ1-2; D is uncertain. The CDR3 spans 14 residues. V lost 2 bases to trimming and J lost 6 bases, with 13 bases between them. Per germline, CDR1 SGHAT and CDR2 FQNNGV. The DNA of the CDR3 is TGTGCCAGCAGCTTAAGCGCCGGGGTTAATGGCTACACCTTC. Its translation: CASSLSAGVNGYTF.

This chain links TRBV28 with TRBJ1-6, with a weak D call TRBD1 (6 bases). CDR3 length: 15 amino acids. V shed 5 bases and J shed 4 bases, with 12 bases lying between them. In germline, CDR1 is MDHEN, CDR2 SYDVKM. The CDR3: CASSLTGAYNSPLHF. The CDR3 DNA is TGTGCCAGCAGTCTGACAGGTGCTTATAATTCACCCCTCCACTTT.

This chain links TRBV5-1 with TRBJ2-3, with 7 positions matching TRBD1. Germline trimming cut 0 bases from V and 6 bases from J; bases unmatched to any gene: 7. The V gene's germline CDR1 is SGHRS and CDR2 YFSETQ. CDR3 length: 15 residues. CDR3 bases: TGCGCCAGCAGCTTGGGACAGGGCGATGGGGATACGCAGTATTTT. It specifies CASSLGQGDGDTQYF. Drawing the rest from reference TRBV5-1 and TRBJ2-3, the complete variable domain is KAGVTQTPRYLIKTRGQQVTLSCSPISGHRSVSWYQQTPGQGLQFLFEYFSETQRNKGNFPGRFSGRQFSNSRSEMNVSTLELGDSALYLCASSLGQGDGDTQYFGPGTRLTVL.

The CDR3 sequence is CAIQGLNNSPLHF. The DNA of the CDR3 is TGTGCCATCCAGGGACTTAATAATTCACCCCTCCACTTT. V and J are TRBV10-3 and TRBJ1-6; weak D call: TRBD1 (5 bases). The CDR3 loop spans 13 amino acids. V dropped 8 bases and J dropped 5 bases, with 10 bases sitting between them. CDR1 and CDR2 (germline): ENHRY, SYGVKD.

The gene calls are TRBV6-6 and TRBJ1-4; a possible D gene is TRBD1 (5 bases). Trimming took off 6 bases at V and 4 bases at J, with 15 bases between the two ends. The CDR3 contains 15 residues. Germline V gene data show CDR1 as MNHNY and CDR2 as SVGAGI (reference sequence). CDR3 in DNA: TGTGCCAGCAGCTCGCAGACAGCGATTAATGAAAAACTGTTTTTT. Its protein product is CASSSQTAINEKLFF.

The chain joins TRBV28 to TRBJ2-7; D perhaps matches TRBD2 (5 bases). Germline V gives CDR1 MDHEN, CDR2 SYDVKM. CDR3 length equals 13 residues. V was shortened by 3 bases and J by 5 bases, with 11 bases between the two germline ends. Here the CDR3 reads CASSFRGADEQYF. CDR3 nucleotide sequence: TGTGCCAGCAGTTTCCGGGGAGCGGACGAGCAGTACTTC.

This sequence joins TRBV5-8 and TRBJ2-7; TRBD2 is a possible D gene (6 bases). The germline V and J ends were trimmed by 4 bases and 4 bases, with 24 bases remaining between them. The CDR3 consists of 17 residues. Germline CDR1 and CDR2: SGHTS and YDEGEE. DNA of the CDR3: TGTGCCAGCAGCCCCTATCGAGCGGGTCTCCTCATGTACGAGCAGTACGTC. Its protein product is CASSPYRAGLLMYEQYV.

This chain uses TRBV5-1 with TRBJ1-3, with a tentative D call TRBD1 (5 bases). V was trimmed by 0 bases and J by 0 bases, leaving 7 bases between them. The CDR3 is made up of 15 amino acids. CDR1 is SGHRS, CDR2 YFSETQ, per germline. CDR3 nucleotides: TGCGCCAGCAGCTTGGGGACATTCTCTGGAAACACCATATATTTT. Translated, it gives CASSLGTFSGNTIYF.